These 2 T cell receptor beta chains came from one sample sequenced in a study of T cell changes during pregnancy in multiple sclerosis. Clones were read by immunoSEQ multiplex PCR, and TCRdb kept only the in-frame ones, dropping some. Of tens of thousands of clones listed, approximately 92% are singletons. The sample in question was peripheral blood, obtained in the second trimester of pregnancy. Source of these receptors: a female donor in good health, enrolled as a control in a pregnancy study.

The V gene is TRBV27, the J gene TRBJ2-3; the D gene is possibly TRBD1 (6 bases). This CDR3 is built from 14 residues. Trimming stripped 2 bases from V and 3 bases from J, with 9 bases between. Germline lookup yields CDR1 MNHEY and CDR2 SMNVEV (reference sequence). The CDR3 coding sequence is TGTGCCAGCAGTTTAATACAGGGTACAGATACGCAGTATTTT. Translation gives CASSLIQGTDTQYF.

The chain carries TRBV6-5 and TRBJ1-5; D may be TRBD1 (6 bases). V shed 6 bases and J shed 8 bases, with 20 bases lying between them. CDR1 MNHEY and CDR2 SVGAGI come from the germline V gene. This CDR3 is built from 15 residues. This chain's CDR3 is CASRRRPGAVEPQHF. As DNA, the CDR3 is TGTGCCAGCAGACGCCGTCCAGGGGCGGTGGAGCCCCAGCATTTT.